Detailed here is one T cell receptor (beta chain). Its target is unknown. Because it lacks the conserved phenylalanine or tryptophan at the end, this CDR3 is likely a read error. This specimen comes from a study of T cells in Graves' hyperthyroidism and ophthalmopathy. Regarding the study as a whole: Blood also showed most of the thyroid clonotypes that were expanded above 0.001.

The investigators amplified TCR beta CDR3 regions from RNA transcripts. Using the HTBI primer set, a first-round RT-PCR was run on the TCR CDR3. MiXCR, applied by TCRdb to the multiplex PCR reads, yields one record per CDR3 protein. Of about 360,000 distinct CDR3 sequences in the sample, 13% are singletons; the top ten hold more than 20%. CDR3 length equals 22 residues. From germline, CDR1 is SGHAT and CDR2 FQNNGV. Losses at the gene ends were 5 bases for V and 0 bases for J; bases not matched to a gene: 26. The rearrangement uses TRBV11-2 and TRBJ2-7, with 9 bases aligning to TRBD1. The sequenced sample was blood. This receptor was obtained from a man under 40 with Graves' hyperthyroidism that later progressed to Graves' ophthalmopathy. The chain's CDR3 is CASSTGGVWDRDSPFSSYEQYL. CDR3 nucleotides: TGTGCCAGCAGCACAGGAGGAGTTTGGGACAGGGACTCACCCTTTAGCTCCTACGAGCAGTACCTC.